Shown below are 32 T cell receptor beta chains from a single sample sequenced in a study of blood T cell repertoires in COVID-19. Here immunoSEQ multiplex PCR was the method, and the copy in TCRdb shows in-frame clones only, minus some. The table includes more than 95,000 clones, around 83% detected once. Sequencing used peripheral blood. The receptors here all came from a woman of 80 years or more with COVID-19, enrolled during active disease.

This chain uses TRBV9 with TRBJ1-5; D not resolved. V was shortened by 0 bases and J by 4 bases, with 11 bases between the two germline ends. This CDR3 is built from 15 residues. Germline assignment: CDR1 SGDLS and CDR2 YYNGEE. The CDR3 DNA is TGTGCCAGCAGCGTAGAGTCGGGGTTGAATCAGCCCCAGCATTTT. This codes for CASSVESGLNQPQHF.

This chain uses TRBV4-3 with TRBJ1-2, with TRBD1 matching over 11 bases. The ends lost 4 bases at V and 8 bases at J; junction bases unmatched: 6. Germline CDR1 LGHNA, CDR2 YSLEER. This CDR3 is built from 14 residues. In DNA, the CDR3 is TGCGCCAGCAGCCGAGGACAGGGGGCCGGAGGCTACACCTTC. This sequence encodes CASSRGQGAGGYTF.

The rearrangement uses TRBV5-5 and TRBJ2-1, with a tentative D call TRBD2 (5 bases). CDR1 and CDR2 from the germline V gene are SGHKS and YYEKEE (reference sequence). The CDR3 contains 12 residues. V was pared by 5 bases and J by 10 bases, with 13 bases between. The chain's CDR3 is CASRGGSVEQFF. DNA for the CDR3: TGTGCCAGCAGGGGCGGGTCGGTGGAGCAGTTCTTC.

The CDR3 spells CASSPQGGVITGELFF. As DNA, the CDR3 is TGTGCCAGCAGTCCCCAGGGGGGAGTGATCACCGGGGAGCTGTTTTTT. This rearrangement joins TRBV27 to TRBJ2-2, with a tentative D call TRBD1 (7 bases). V lost 5 bases and J 4 bases, leaving 17 bases between the germline ends. CDR3 length equals 16 residues. The V gene's germline CDR1 is MNHEY and CDR2 SMNVEV (reference sequence).

This CDR3 reads CASSPQFSVDYGYTF. In DNA form, the CDR3 reads TGCGCCAGCAGCCCTCAATTCTCAGTCGACTATGGCTACACCTTC. This rearrangement joins TRBV4-3 to TRBJ1-2; D is uncertain. Trimming stripped 4 bases from V and 3 bases from J, with 15 bases between. The length of the CDR3 is 15 residues. Per germline, CDR1 LGHNA and CDR2 YSLEER.

The chain recombines TRBV5-4 with TRBJ2-5, with 9 bases matching TRBD1. J lost 3 bases, V lost 0 bases, and 9 bases had no gene match. This CDR3 region has 17 residues. CDR1 is SGHNT and CDR2 is YYREEE in the germline V gene (reference sequence). The CDR3 here is CASSLDRGQGLKETQYF. For the CDR3, the DNA is TGTGCCAGCAGCTTGGATCGTGGACAGGGGTTAAAAGAGACCCAGTACTTC. Complete variable domain (other parts from reference TRBV5-4 and TRBJ2-5): ETGVTQSPTHLIKTRGQQVTLRCSSQSGHNTVSWYQQALGQGPQFIFQYYREEENGRGNFPPRFSGLQFPNYSSELNVNALELDDSALYLCASSLDRGQGLKETQYFGPGTRLLVL.

This clone was seen only once. The CDR3, as DNA: TGCAGCGTTGAGGTTGGGACTGGGGATACGCAGTATTTT. Its translation is CSVEVGTGDTQYF. The chain is built from TRBV29-1 and TRBJ2-3; the D gene is possibly TRBD2 (6 bases). This CDR3 has 13 residues. Trimming took 3 bases from V and 6 from J, leaving 13 bases between them. The germline CDR1 and CDR2 sequences are SQVTM and ANQGSEA.

This rearrangement joins TRBV15 to TRBJ2-3; possible D gene TRBD2, 6 bases. The germline gives CDR1 LNHNV, CDR2 YYDKDF (reference sequence). This CDR3 contains 17 residues. The V end was cut by 2 bases, the J end by 1 base, with 16 bases between. CDR3 coding DNA: TGTGCCACCAGCAGAAAAGGTCGCGGGACGGGCACAGATACGCAGTATTTT. It translates to CATSRKGRGTGTDTQYF. Drawing the rest from reference TRBV15 and TRBJ2-3, the complete variable domain is DAMVIQNPRYQVTQFGKPVTLSCSQTLNHNVMYWYQQKSSQAPKLLFHYYDKDFNNEADTPDNFQSRRPNTSFCFLDIRSPGLGDTAMYLCATSRKGRGTGTDTQYFGPGTRLTVL.

CDR3 in amino acids: CASSLLNTGELFF. CDR3 DNA sequence: TGTGCCAGCAGTTTACTCAACACCGGGGAGCTGTTTTTT. The rearrangement uses TRBV27 and TRBJ2-2; D unresolved. V was shortened by 2 bases and J by 2 bases, with 3 bases between the two germline ends. The CDR3 spans 13 residues. CDR1 is MNHEY and CDR2 is SMNVEV in the germline V gene (reference sequence).

The chain carries TRBV28 and TRBJ1-5, with D uncertain. Germline V gene lookup returns CDR1 MDHEN and CDR2 SYDVKM. Between the trimmed V and J ends, which lost 1 base and 5 bases, there was a span of 6 bases. This CDR3 has 13 residues. CDR3 in amino acids: CASSLSRDQPQHF. As DNA, the CDR3 is TGTGCCAGCAGTTTATCTCGGGATCAGCCCCAGCATTTT.

The chain uses TRBV7-6 and TRBJ2-3; TRBD2 matches 11 bases. J gave up 1 base and V 5 bases, and 5 bases lay outside the gene matches. The CDR3 has 16 residues. The germline V gene has CDR1 SGHVS and CDR2 FNYEAQ. CDR3 sequence (DNA): TGTGCCAGCAGCCCTGGGACTAGCGGCGGCACAGATACGCAGTATTTT. Translated, it gives CASSPGTSGGTDTQYF.

This chain links TRBV9 with TRBJ2-1, with D hard to call. Germline V gene sequence: CDR1 SGDLS, CDR2 YYNGEE. Trimming took off 2 bases at V and 5 bases at J, with 8 bases between the two ends. This CDR3 spans 13 amino acids. The CDR3 region has the DNA TGTGCCAGCAGCGTCGCAGCGAACAATGAGCAGTTCTTC. As protein: CASSVAANNEQFF.

V and J are TRBV3-1 (or the pseudogene TRBV3-2) and TRBJ1-1; the D gene is possibly TRBD1 (6 bases). This CDR3 contains 13 residues. Deletions cut 2 bases from V and 9 bases from J, with 13 bases between. Germline values: CDR1 LGHDT, CDR2 YNNKEL (reference sequence). This chain's CDR3 is CASSQLSQGQAFF. The CDR3 DNA reads TGTGCCAGCAGCCAATTATCACAGGGACAAGCTTTCTTT.

The rearrangement joins TRBV28 to TRBJ2-4; TRBD2 might be the D (7 bases). With 5 bases removed from V and 5 bases from J, the gap between germline ends came to 19 bases. Germline-derived CDR1 and CDR2 are MDHEN and SYDVKM. The CDR3 is 16 amino acids. The CDR3 sequence is CASSTGGPLSQNIQYF. CDR3 nucleotide sequence: TGTGCCAGCAGTACGGGGGGCCCCCTCTCGCAAAACATTCAGTACTTC.

The CDR3 loop reads CASSRGAAGRETQYF. DNA for the CDR3: TGTGCCAGCAGCCGGGGGGCTGCCGGAAGAGAGACCCAGTACTTC. This chain connects TRBV13 to TRBJ2-5; D may be TRBD2 (7 bases). Germline CDR1 reads PRHDT; CDR2 reads FYEKMQ (reference sequence). Between the trimmed V and J ends, which lost 5 bases and 4 bases, there was a span of 17 bases. CDR3 length: 15 residues.

CDR3 residues: CASSVDTSFSGNTIYF. DNA for the CDR3: TGTGCCAGCAGCGTGGACACCTCGTTCTCTGGAAACACCATATATTTT. This sequence joins TRBV9 and TRBJ1-3, with a tentative D call TRBD1 (5 bases). CDR1 SGDLS and CDR2 YYNGEE come from the germline V gene. This CDR3 is 16 amino acids long. V was shortened by 2 bases and J by 0 bases, with 12 bases between the two germline ends.

The chain combines TRBV4-2 with TRBJ2-2; D remains ambiguous. Germline CDR1 LGHNA, CDR2 YNFKEQ. The length of the CDR3 is 15 residues. Trimming stripped 1 base from V and 5 bases from J, with 11 bases between. The CDR3 DNA reads TGTGCCAGCAGCCAAGGTTTGATACTTACCGGGGAGCTGTTTTTT. This encodes CASSQGLILTGELFF.

This chain connects TRBV19 to TRBJ2-1, with TRBD2 matching over 9 bases. Germline V CDR1 and CDR2: LNHDA, SQIVND (reference sequence). The CDR3 extends over 16 amino acids. V shed 2 bases, J shed 8 bases, and the junction held 10 bases outside the gene matches. CDR3 nucleotide sequence: TGTGCCAGTAGTATAAGTGCGGCTAGCGGGATTCATGAGCAGTTCTTC. Translation gives CASSISAASGIHEQFF.

The chain recombines TRBV25-1 with TRBJ2-7; D perhaps matches TRBD2 (6 bases). Looked up from germline, CDR1 is MGHDK and CDR2 is SYGVNS. The CDR3 extends over 13 amino acids. The V and J ends lost 3 bases and 6 bases respectively, with 12 bases between them. The CDR3 sequence is CASSEGGSGEQYF. The CDR3 DNA follows: TGTGCCAGCAGTGAGGGGGGTAGCGGCGAGCAGTACTTC.

This clone was found a few times. The rearrangement joins TRBV9 to TRBJ2-1, with D hard to call. The ends were cut back, 1 base at V and 0 bases at J, with 11 bases in the middle. Germline assignment: CDR1 SGDLS and CDR2 YYNGEE. There are 16 residues in the CDR3. Here the CDR3 reads CASSVSLESSYNEQFF. CDR3 nucleotides: TGTGCCAGCAGCGTATCCCTAGAGAGCTCCTACAATGAGCAGTTCTTC.

This clone was seen a few times. The J gene is TRBJ1-6, the V gene TRBV6-5; 7 bases agree with TRBD1. The length of the CDR3 is 14 residues. Germline V gene data show CDR1 as MNHEY and CDR2 as SVGAGI. V lost 7 bases to trimming and J lost 6 bases; unmatched junction nucleotides: 6. As DNA, the CDR3 is TGTGCCAGCATAGTGGGACAGTCTAATTCACCCCTCCACTTT. Encoded protein: CASIVGQSNSPLHF.

The rearrangement joins TRBV24-1 to TRBJ1-2, with TRBD1 identical over 12 bases. Germline CDR1 and CDR2: KGHDR and SFDVKD. This CDR3 has 17 residues. The ends lost 5 bases at V and 7 bases at J; junction bases unmatched: 13. The CDR3, as DNA: TGTGCCACCAGTGGCGGTCCGGGACAGGGGGCTCTTGCTGGCTACACCTTC. As protein: CATSGGPGQGALAGYTF.

This chain connects TRBV9 to TRBJ2-1, with TRBD2 matching over 7 bases. The ends lost 1 base at V and 0 bases at J; junction bases unmatched: 10. This CDR3 is 18 amino acids long. CDR1 is SGDLS, CDR2 YYNGEE, per germline. For the CDR3, the DNA is TGTGCCAGCAGCGTATCAGGCGGGAGTCGAAGCTCCTACAATGAGCAGTTCTTC. Protein: CASSVSGGSRSSYNEQFF.

The gene calls are TRBV18 and TRBJ2-2; 11 bases agree with TRBD2. J lost 6 bases, V lost 3 bases, and 9 bases had no gene match. Germline V gene data show CDR1 as KGHSH and CDR2 as LQKENI. The CDR3 sequence is 17 residues long. CDR3 residues: CASSPLLAGASAGELFF. CDR3 nucleotides: TGTGCCAGCTCACCCCTACTAGCGGGAGCGTCGGCCGGGGAGCTGTTTTTT.

V usage is TRBV7-3 and J usage is TRBJ2-3, with D perhaps TRBD1 (6 bases). The CDR3 contains 14 residues. Trimming removed 5 bases from V and 2 bases from J, with 11 bases in between. Germline CDR1 and CDR2: SGHTA and FQGTGA. CDR3 sequence reads: CASSPGQNTDTQYF. The CDR3 DNA reads TGTGCCAGCAGCCCCGGACAGAACACAGATACGCAGTATTTT.

As regards this clone: In the same sample, other DNA sequences code for this CDR3. The genes are TRBV28 and TRBJ2-1; 8 bases agree with TRBD2. Germline CDR1 and CDR2: MDHEN and SYDVKM. There are 15 residues in the CDR3. V shed 2 bases, J shed 7 bases, and the junction held 7 bases outside the gene matches. CDR3 protein: CASSLGLAGGNEQFF. CDR3 coding DNA: TGTGCCAGCAGTTTAGGACTAGCCGGAGGGAATGAGCAGTTCTTC.

The rearrangement joins TRBV13 to TRBJ2-1, with TRBD2 matching 8 bases. The J segment lost 8 bases and the V segment lost 2 bases, leaving 8 bases of the junction unmatched. This CDR3 is built from 15 residues. Germline CDR1 is PRHDT and CDR2 is FYEKMQ (reference sequence). The CDR3 sequence: CASSLRTSPRDEQFF. Written as DNA, the CDR3 is TGTGCCAGCAGCTTACGGACTAGCCCCAGGGATGAGCAGTTCTTC.

The V gene is TRBV29-1, the J gene TRBJ2-1; 8 bases line up with TRBD2. Germline V lookup: CDR1 SQVTM, CDR2 ANQGSEA. This CDR3 comprises 15 residues. V dropped 4 bases and J dropped 3; count of bases not matched to a gene: 8. CDR3 loop: CSVGGSGTLYNEQFF. CDR3 coding DNA: TGCAGCGTTGGAGGTAGCGGGACCCTCTACAATGAGCAGTTCTTC.

This rearrangement joins TRBV7-6 to TRBJ1-5; 10 positions match TRBD1. V was clipped by 6 bases and J by 5 bases; unmatched bases: 10. CDR1 and CDR2 (germline): SGHVS, FNYEAQ. The CDR3 has 16 amino acids. The CDR3 sequence: CASSLEGDRGHQPQHF. Written as DNA, the CDR3 is TGTGCCAGCAGTCTAGAAGGGGACAGGGGACATCAGCCCCAGCATTTT.

This clone was counted a single time. The chain recombines TRBV7-8 with TRBJ2-3, with 8 bases matching TRBD2. Germline CDR1 is SGHVS and CDR2 is FQNEAQ. Germline trimming cut 0 bases from V and 3 bases from J; bases unmatched to any gene: 8. The CDR3 loop spans 17 amino acids. The CDR3 loop reads CASSLAQREFGTDTQYF. In DNA, the CDR3 is TGTGCCAGCAGCTTAGCGCAGCGGGAGTTTGGGACAGATACGCAGTATTTT.

This rearrangement joins TRBV6-2 or TRBV6-3 to TRBJ2-4, with 7 positions matching TRBD1. The CDR3 runs 18 residues. V trimming: 6 bases; J trimming: 0 bases; junction bases outside the gene matches: 14. Germline CDR1 is MNHEY and CDR2 is SVGEGT. CDR3 nucleotide sequence: TGTGCCAGCAGCGGAAACAGGGGTCAAGCGAAAGCCAAAAACATTCAGTACTTC. Its protein is CASSGNRGQAKAKNIQYF.

The CDR3 sequence is CASGLVGSTDTQYF. CDR3 DNA: TGTGCCAGCGGTCTAGTTGGGAGCACAGATACGCAGTATTTT. The chain carries TRBV6-5 and TRBJ2-3; D uncertain. V shed 8 bases and J shed 0 bases, with 12 bases lying between them. This CDR3 contains 14 residues. Germline V lookup: CDR1 MNHEY, CDR2 SVGAGI.